This T cell receptor beta chain was recorded in a study of monozygotic twins with inflammatory bowel disease. After re-calling the 5' RACE reads, TCRdb lists one entry per CDR3 protein, DNA absent. In total, the table holds about 300,000 distinct CDR3 sequences. The CDR3 is made up of 12 amino acids. Per germline, CDR1 LNHDA and CDR2 SQIVND (reference sequence). The receptor's source is a human donor with ulcerative colitis or Crohn's disease, or a healthy co-twin of an affected twin (not recorded which). The sequencing sample was made of blood. The chain employs TRBV19 and TRBJ1-5. CDR3 loop: CASSKTVQPQHF. Together with reference TRBV19 and TRBJ1-5, the CDR3 gives the full variable domain: DGGITQSPKYLFRKEGQNVTLSCEQNLNHDAMYWYRQDPGQGLRLIYYSQIVNDFQKGDIAEGYSVSREKKESFPLTVTSAQKNPTAFYLCASSKTVQPQHFGDGTRLSIL.